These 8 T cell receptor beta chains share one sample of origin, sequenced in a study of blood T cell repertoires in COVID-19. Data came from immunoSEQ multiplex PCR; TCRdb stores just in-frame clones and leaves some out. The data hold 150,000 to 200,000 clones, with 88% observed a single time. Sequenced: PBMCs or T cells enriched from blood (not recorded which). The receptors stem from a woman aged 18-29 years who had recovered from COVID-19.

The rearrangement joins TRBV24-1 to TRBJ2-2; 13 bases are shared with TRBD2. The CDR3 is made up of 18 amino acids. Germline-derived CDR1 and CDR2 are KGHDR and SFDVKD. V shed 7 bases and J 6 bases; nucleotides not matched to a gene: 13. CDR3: CATSDQNWTSGSAGELFF. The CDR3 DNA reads TGTGCCACCAGCGACCAAAATTGGACTAGCGGGAGCGCCGGGGAGCTGTTTTTT.

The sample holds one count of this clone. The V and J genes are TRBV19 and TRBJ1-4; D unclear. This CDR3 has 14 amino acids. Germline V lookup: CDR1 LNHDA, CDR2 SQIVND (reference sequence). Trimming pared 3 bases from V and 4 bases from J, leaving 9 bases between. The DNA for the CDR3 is TGTGCCAGTAGTATGGCGGGCATTAATGAAAAACTGTTTTTT. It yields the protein CASSMAGINEKLFF.

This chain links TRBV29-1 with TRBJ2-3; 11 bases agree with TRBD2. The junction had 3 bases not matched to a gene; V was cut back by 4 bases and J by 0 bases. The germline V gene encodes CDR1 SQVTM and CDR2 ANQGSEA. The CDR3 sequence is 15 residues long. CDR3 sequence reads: CSVARLAGSTDTQYF. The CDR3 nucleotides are TGCAGCGTTGCCCGACTAGCGGGGAGCACAGATACGCAGTATTTT.

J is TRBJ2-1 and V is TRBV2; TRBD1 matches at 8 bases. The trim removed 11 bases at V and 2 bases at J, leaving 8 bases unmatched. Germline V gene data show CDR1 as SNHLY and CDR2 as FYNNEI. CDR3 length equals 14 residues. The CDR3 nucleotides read TGTGCCGGTTCACCGGGACAGGCCTACAATGAGCAGTTCTTC. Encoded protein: CAGSPGQAYNEQFF.

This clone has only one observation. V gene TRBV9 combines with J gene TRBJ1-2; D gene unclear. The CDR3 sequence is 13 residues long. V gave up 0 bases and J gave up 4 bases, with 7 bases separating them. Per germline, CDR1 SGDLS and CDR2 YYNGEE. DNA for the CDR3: TGTGCCAGCAGCGTAGCGGGGTTCTATGGCTACACCTTC. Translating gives CASSVAGFYGYTF.

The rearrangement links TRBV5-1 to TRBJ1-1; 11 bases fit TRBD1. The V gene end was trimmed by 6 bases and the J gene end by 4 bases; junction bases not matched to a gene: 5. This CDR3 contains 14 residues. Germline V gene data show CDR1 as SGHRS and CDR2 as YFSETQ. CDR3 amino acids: CASTGQGAGTEAFF. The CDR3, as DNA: TGCGCCAGCACCGGACAGGGGGCGGGCACTGAAGCTTTCTTT.

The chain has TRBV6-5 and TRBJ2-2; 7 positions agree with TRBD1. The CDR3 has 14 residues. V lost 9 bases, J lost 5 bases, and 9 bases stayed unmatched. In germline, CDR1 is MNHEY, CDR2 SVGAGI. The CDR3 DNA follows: TGTGCCAGTAGACAGGGAACCCTGACCGGGGAGCTGTTTTTT. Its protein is CASRQGTLTGELFF.

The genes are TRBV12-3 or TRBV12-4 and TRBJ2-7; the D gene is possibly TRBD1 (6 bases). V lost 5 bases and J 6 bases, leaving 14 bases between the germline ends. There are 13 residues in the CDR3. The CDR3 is CASSGNTGFEQYF. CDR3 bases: TGTGCCAGCAGTGGGAATACAGGGTTCGAGCAGTACTTC.